The rows below give T cell receptor beta chains drawn from one sample of a study of blood T cell repertoires in COVID-19. Profiled with immunoSEQ multiplex PCR; TCRdb holds only in-frame clones, not every one. The table records 150,000 to 200,000 clones, 80% of them present only once. Sample: PBMCs or T cells enriched from blood (not recorded which). The receptors shown here come from a man aged 55 to 69 who had been exposed to COVID-19. Both conserved end residues are part of each CDR3. D genes are given only for firm matches. Part of the rows lack a size; the others show once, few, many or a class for expanded clones.

d_call: TRBD1; j_call: TRBJ2-7; clone_size: NA; v_call: TRBV19; cdr3_aa: CASSRKGTGETYEQYF; cdr3_nt: TGTGCCAGTAGCAGGAAAGGGACAGGAGAAACCTACGAGCAGTACTTC
d_call: TRBD1; j_call: TRBJ2-6; clone_size: NA; v_call: TRBV2; cdr3_aa: CASSGGTGDVLTF; cdr3_nt: TGTGCCAGCAGTGGAGGGACAGGGGACGTCCTGACTTTC
d_call: TRBD1; j_call: TRBJ1-2; clone_size: NA; v_call: TRBV19; cdr3_aa: CASSPTGGYGYTF; cdr3_nt: TGTGCCAGTAGTCCTACAGGGGGCTATGGCTACACCTTC
d_call: NA; j_call: TRBJ1-3; clone_size: few; v_call: TRBV6-5; cdr3_aa: CASSYSRDIGNTIYF; cdr3_nt: TGTGCCAGCAGTTACTCGAGGGACATAGGAAACACCATATATTTT
d_call: TRBD2; j_call: TRBJ2-2; clone_size: NA; v_call: TRBV6-2/TRBV6-3; cdr3_aa: CASSSTRVAGANTGELFF; cdr3_nt: TGTGCCAGCAGTTCAACTCGGGTAGCGGGAGCGAACACCGGGGAGCTGTTTTTT
d_call: NA; j_call: TRBJ1-2; clone_size: few; v_call: TRBV30; cdr3_aa: CAWSVTGIGYTF; cdr3_nt: TGTGCCTGGAGTGTAACAGGGATTGGCTACACCTTC
d_call: NA; j_call: TRBJ2-1; clone_size: NA; v_call: TRBV7-9; cdr3_aa: CASSLALEQFF; cdr3_nt: TGTGCCAGCAGCTTAGCTCTTGAGCAGTTCTTC
d_call: NA; j_call: TRBJ1-5; clone_size: NA; v_call: TRBV19; cdr3_aa: CASSQNRYNQPQHF; cdr3_nt: TGTGCCAGTAGTCAAAACAGGTACAATCAGCCCCAGCATTTT
d_call: NA; j_call: TRBJ2-3; clone_size: NA; v_call: TRBV18; cdr3_aa: CASSRATSITDTQYF; cdr3_nt: TGTGCCAGCTCACGCGCCACTAGCATCACAGATACGCAGTATTTT
d_call: NA; j_call: TRBJ2-7; clone_size: NA; v_call: TRBV6-5; cdr3_aa: CASRGGTSYEQYF; cdr3_nt: TGTGCCAGCAGGGGGGGGACAAGCTACGAGCAGTACTTC
d_call: NA; j_call: TRBJ2-5; clone_size: NA; v_call: TRBV7-9; cdr3_aa: CASSLGRAPIRQETQYF; cdr3_nt: TGTGCCAGCAGCTTAGGTCGCGCGCCCATACGCCAAGAGACCCAGTACTTC
d_call: NA; j_call: TRBJ1-1; clone_size: NA; v_call: TRBV9; cdr3_aa: CASSVLERGEAFF; cdr3_nt: TGTGCCAGCAGCGTACTTGAAAGAGGTGAAGCTTTCTTT
d_call: NA; j_call: TRBJ2-1; clone_size: NA; v_call: TRBV10-2; cdr3_aa: CASSGVAVSYNEQFF; cdr3_nt: TGCGCCAGCAGTGGGGTAGCGGTGTCCTACAATGAGCAGTTCTTC
d_call: TRBD1; j_call: TRBJ1-5; clone_size: few; v_call: TRBV30; cdr3_aa: CAWSPARGLLSNQPQHF; cdr3_nt: TGTGCCTGGAGTCCGGCCAGGGGGCTATTGAGCAATCAGCCCCAGCATTTT
d_call: TRBD2; j_call: TRBJ2-3; clone_size: NA; v_call: TRBV7-2; cdr3_aa: CASSLLAVDTQYF; cdr3_nt: TGTGCCAGCAGTCTACTAGCGGTAGATACGCAGTATTTT
d_call: TRBD2; j_call: TRBJ2-5; clone_size: NA; v_call: TRBV5-1; cdr3_aa: CASSLVGRKEETQYF; cdr3_nt: TGCGCCAGCAGCTTGGTCGGGAGGAAGGAAGAGACCCAGTACTTC
d_call: NA; j_call: TRBJ2-7; clone_size: NA; v_call: TRBV19; cdr3_aa: CASSIVSRDYEQYF; cdr3_nt: TGTGCCAGTAGTATAGTAAGCAGGGACTACGAGCAGTACTTC
d_call: TRBD1; j_call: TRBJ1-5; clone_size: few; v_call: TRBV19; cdr3_aa: CASSPRTGGRNQPQHF; cdr3_nt: TGTGCCAGTAGTCCACGGACAGGGGGCCGTAATCAGCCCCAGCATTTT
d_call: NA; j_call: TRBJ2-7; clone_size: NA; v_call: TRBV6-5; cdr3_aa: CASSLQGRIYEQYF; cdr3_nt: TGTGCCAGCAGCTTACAGGGAAGAATCTACGAGCAGTACTTC
d_call: NA; j_call: TRBJ2-1; clone_size: NA; v_call: TRBV9; cdr3_aa: CASSVSGPSYNEQFF; cdr3_nt: TGTGCCAGCAGCGTAAGCGGGCCTTCCTACAATGAGCAGTTCTTC
d_call: NA; j_call: TRBJ2-7; clone_size: NA; v_call: TRBV11-2; cdr3_aa: CASSLAGATRYF; cdr3_nt: TGTGCCAGCAGCTTAGCAGGGGCCACGAGGTACTTC
d_call: TRBD2; j_call: TRBJ2-2; clone_size: few; v_call: TRBV19; cdr3_aa: CASSPGPSSGRWTGELFF; cdr3_nt: TGTGCCAGTAGTCCAGGGCCCTCTAGCGGGAGATGGACCGGGGAGCTGTTTTTT
d_call: TRBD2; j_call: TRBJ2-7; clone_size: NA; v_call: TRBV6-2/TRBV6-3; cdr3_aa: CASSQSGTSGKGF; cdr3_nt: TGTGCCAGCAGTCAATCCGGGACTAGCGGCAAGGGCTTC
d_call: TRBD1; j_call: TRBJ1-2; clone_size: NA; v_call: TRBV28; cdr3_aa: CASRTSQGDYGYTF; cdr3_nt: TGTGCCAGCAGAACCTCCCAGGGGGACTATGGCTACACCTTC
d_call: TRBD1; j_call: TRBJ2-1; clone_size: NA; v_call: TRBV6-2/TRBV6-3; cdr3_aa: CASSYSVYRGQGSYNEQFF; cdr3_nt: TGTGCCAGCAGTTACTCGGTTTACAGGGGGCAGGGATCCTACAATGAGCAGTTCTTC
d_call: NA; j_call: TRBJ2-7; clone_size: NA; v_call: TRBV6-1; cdr3_aa: CASSEVGSSYEQYF; cdr3_nt: TGTGCCAGCAGTGAAGTCGGGAGCTCCTACGAGCAGTACTTC
d_call: TRBD1; j_call: TRBJ2-7; clone_size: NA; v_call: TRBV5-1; cdr3_aa: CASSQKTGSSYEQYF; cdr3_nt: TGCGCCAGCAGCCAAAAGACAGGGAGCTCCTACGAGCAGTACTTC
d_call: NA; j_call: TRBJ2-1; clone_size: NA; v_call: TRBV7-9; cdr3_aa: CASSERKTPNEQFF; cdr3_nt: TGTGCCAGCAGCGAGAGGAAAACTCCGAATGAGCAGTTCTTC
d_call: NA; j_call: TRBJ2-1; clone_size: few; v_call: TRBV28; cdr3_aa: CASSPGGKAYNEQFF; cdr3_nt: TGTGCCAGCAGTCCCGGGGGTAAAGCCTACAATGAGCAGTTCTTC
d_call: TRBD1; j_call: TRBJ1-2; clone_size: NA; v_call: TRBV10-3; cdr3_aa: CATASGTALWGYTF; cdr3_nt: TGTGCCACGGCCTCCGGGACAGCTTTATGGGGCTACACCTTC
d_call: TRBD2; j_call: TRBJ2-7; clone_size: NA; v_call: TRBV6-5; cdr3_aa: CASSYSPSGSDEQYF; cdr3_nt: TGTGCCAGCAGTTACTCGCCTAGCGGGAGCGACGAGCAGTACTTC